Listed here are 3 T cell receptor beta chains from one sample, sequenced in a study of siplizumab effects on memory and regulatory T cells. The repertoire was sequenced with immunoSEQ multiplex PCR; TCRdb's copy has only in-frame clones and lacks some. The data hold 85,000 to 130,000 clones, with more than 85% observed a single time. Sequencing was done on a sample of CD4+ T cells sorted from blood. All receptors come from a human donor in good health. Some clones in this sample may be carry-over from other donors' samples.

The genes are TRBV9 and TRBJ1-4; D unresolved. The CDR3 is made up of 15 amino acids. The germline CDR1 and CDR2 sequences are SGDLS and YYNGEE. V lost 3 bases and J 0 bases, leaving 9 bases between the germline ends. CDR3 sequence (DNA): TGTGCCAGCAGCGCTGCACTTGCAACTAATGAAAAACTGTTTTTT. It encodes CASSAALATNEKLFF.

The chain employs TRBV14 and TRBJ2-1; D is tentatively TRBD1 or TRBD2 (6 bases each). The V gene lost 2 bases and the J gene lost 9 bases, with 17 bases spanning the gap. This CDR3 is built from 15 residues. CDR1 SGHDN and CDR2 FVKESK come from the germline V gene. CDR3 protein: CASSQRRGDLFEQFF. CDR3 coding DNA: TGTGCCAGCAGCCAAAGGAGGGGGGACCTCTTTGAGCAGTTCTTC.

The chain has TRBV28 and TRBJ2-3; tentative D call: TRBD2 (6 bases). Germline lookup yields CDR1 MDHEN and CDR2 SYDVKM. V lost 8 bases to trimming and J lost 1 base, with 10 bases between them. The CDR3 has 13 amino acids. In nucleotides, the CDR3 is TGTGCCAGCTCGGGAGATGGCACAGATACGCAGTATTTT. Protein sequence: CASSGDGTDTQYF.